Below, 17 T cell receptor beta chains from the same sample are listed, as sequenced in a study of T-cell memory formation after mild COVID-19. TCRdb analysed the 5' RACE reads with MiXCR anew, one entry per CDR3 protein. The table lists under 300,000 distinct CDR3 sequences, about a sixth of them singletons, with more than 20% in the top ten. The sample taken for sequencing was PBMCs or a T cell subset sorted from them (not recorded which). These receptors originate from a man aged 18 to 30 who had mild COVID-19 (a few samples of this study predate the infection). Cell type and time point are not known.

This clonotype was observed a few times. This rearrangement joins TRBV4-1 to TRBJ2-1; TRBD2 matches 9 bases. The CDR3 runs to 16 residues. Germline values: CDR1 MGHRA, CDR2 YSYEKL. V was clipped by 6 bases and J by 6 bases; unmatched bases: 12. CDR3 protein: CASRAGERGDSNEQFF. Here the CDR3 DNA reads TGCGCCAGCAGAGCGGGGGAGCGGGGGGATAGCAATGAGCAGTTCTTC.

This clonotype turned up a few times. This chain's CDR3 is CSARGLQRGYEQYF. DNA of the CDR3: TGCAGTGCTAGGGGCCTACAGAGGGGCTACGAGCAGTACTTC. The chain couples TRBV20-1 to TRBJ2-7, with D perhaps being TRBD1 or TRBD2 (5 bases each). The CDR3 is made up of 14 amino acids. The V gene's germline CDR1 is DFQATT and CDR2 SNEGSKA (reference sequence). V lost 3 bases to trimming and J lost 3 bases, with 15 bases between them.

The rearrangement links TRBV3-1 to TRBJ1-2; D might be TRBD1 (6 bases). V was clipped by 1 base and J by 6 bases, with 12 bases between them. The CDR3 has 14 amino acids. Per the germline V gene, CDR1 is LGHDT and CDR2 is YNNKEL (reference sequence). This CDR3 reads CASSQAGAVHGYTF. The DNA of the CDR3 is TGTGCCAGCAGCCAAGCAGGGGCCGTCCATGGCTACACCTTC. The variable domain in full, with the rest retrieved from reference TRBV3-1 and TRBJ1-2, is DTAVSQTPKYLVTQMGNDKSIKCEQNLGHDTMYWYKQDSKKFLKIMFSYNNKELIINETVPNRFSPKSPDKAHLNLHINSLELGDSAVYFCASSQAGAVHGYTFGSGTRLTVV.

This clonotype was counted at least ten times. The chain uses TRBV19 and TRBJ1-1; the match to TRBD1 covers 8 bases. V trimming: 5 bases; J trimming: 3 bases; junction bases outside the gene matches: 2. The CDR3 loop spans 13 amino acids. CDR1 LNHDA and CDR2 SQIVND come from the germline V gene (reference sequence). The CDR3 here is CASSADRDTEAFF. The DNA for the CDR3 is TGTGCCAGTAGTGCGGACAGGGACACTGAAGCTTTCTTT.

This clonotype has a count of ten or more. CDR3 bases: TGCGCCAGCAGCTTGGTTTCCGGGGGACGGGATACGCAGTATTTT. This gives the protein CASSLVSGGRDTQYF. The chain has TRBV5-1 and TRBJ2-3, with a weak D call TRBD2 (6 bases). The CDR3 has 15 amino acids. The V and J ends lost 0 bases and 6 bases respectively, with 14 bases between them. Germline loops: CDR1 SGHRS, CDR2 YFSETQ.

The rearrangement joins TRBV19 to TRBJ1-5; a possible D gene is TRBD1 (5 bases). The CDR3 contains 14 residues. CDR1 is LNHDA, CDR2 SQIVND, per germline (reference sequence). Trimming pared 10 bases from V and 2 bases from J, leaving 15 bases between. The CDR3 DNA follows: TGTGCCACTACTCAGGGTCTAGGCAATCAGCCCCAGCATTTT. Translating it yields CATTQGLGNQPQHF.

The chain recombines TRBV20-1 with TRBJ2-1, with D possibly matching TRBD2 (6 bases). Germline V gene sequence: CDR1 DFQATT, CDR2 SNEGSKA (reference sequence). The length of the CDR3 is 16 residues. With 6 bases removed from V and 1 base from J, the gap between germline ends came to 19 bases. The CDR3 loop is CSAEEGSGGSYNEQFF. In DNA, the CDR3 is TGCAGTGCAGAGGAGGGGTCAGGAGGATCCTACAATGAGCAGTTCTTC.

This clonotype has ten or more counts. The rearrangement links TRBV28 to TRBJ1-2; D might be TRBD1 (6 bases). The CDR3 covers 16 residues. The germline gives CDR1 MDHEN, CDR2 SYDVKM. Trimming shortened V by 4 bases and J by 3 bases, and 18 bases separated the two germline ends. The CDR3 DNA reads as TGTGCCAGCAGTTCCTTAACGGGGGGGGCGGACTATGGCTACACCTTC. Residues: CASSSLTGGADYGYTF.

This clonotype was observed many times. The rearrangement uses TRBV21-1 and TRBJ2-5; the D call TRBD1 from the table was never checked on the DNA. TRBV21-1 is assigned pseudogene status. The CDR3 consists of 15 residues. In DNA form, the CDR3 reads TGTGCCAGCAGCAACGATACAGGAAGGGGAGAGACCCAGTACTTC. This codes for CASSNDTGRGETQYF.

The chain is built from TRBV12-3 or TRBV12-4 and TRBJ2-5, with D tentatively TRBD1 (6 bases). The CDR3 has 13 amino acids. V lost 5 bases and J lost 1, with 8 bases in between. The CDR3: CASSHRVQETQYF. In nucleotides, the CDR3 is TGTGCCAGCAGTCACAGGGTCCAAGAGACCCAGTACTTC.

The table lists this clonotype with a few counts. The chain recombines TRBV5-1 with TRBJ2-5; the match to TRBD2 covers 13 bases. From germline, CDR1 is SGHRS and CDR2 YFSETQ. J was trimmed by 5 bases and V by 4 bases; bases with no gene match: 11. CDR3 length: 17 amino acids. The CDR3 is CASSDGLAGVNSETQYF. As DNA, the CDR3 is TGCGCCAGCAGCGATGGACTAGCGGGGGTTAATAGCGAGACCCAGTACTTC.

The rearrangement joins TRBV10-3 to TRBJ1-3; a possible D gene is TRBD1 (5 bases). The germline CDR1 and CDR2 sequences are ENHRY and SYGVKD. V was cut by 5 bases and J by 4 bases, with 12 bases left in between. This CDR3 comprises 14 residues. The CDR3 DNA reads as TGTGCCATCAGTCGGGGGGACTCGGGAAACACCATATATTTT. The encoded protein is CAISRGDSGNTIYF.

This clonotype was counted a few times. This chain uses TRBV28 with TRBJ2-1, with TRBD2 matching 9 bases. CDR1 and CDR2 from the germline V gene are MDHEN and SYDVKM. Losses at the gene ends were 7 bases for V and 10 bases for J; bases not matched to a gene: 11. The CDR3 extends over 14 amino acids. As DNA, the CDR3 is TGTGCCAGCATTTCGGCGGGGGGGGCCCAAGAGCAGTTCTTC. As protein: CASISAGGAQEQFF.

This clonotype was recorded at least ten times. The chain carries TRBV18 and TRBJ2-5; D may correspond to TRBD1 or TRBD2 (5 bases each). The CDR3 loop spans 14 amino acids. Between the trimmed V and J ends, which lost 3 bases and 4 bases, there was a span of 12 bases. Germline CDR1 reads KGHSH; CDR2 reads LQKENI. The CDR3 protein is CASSPQWGRETQYF. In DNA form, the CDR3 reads TGTGCCAGCTCACCGCAGTGGGGGAGAGAGACCCAGTACTTC.

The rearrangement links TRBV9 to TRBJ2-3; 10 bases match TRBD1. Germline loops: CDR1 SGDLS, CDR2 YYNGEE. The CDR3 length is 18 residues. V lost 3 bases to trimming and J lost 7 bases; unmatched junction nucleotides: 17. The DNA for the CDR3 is TGTGCCAGCAGCGCCCGCCTCCTACCGACAGGGGGCTCAAATACGCAGTATTTT. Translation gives CASSARLLPTGGSNTQYF.

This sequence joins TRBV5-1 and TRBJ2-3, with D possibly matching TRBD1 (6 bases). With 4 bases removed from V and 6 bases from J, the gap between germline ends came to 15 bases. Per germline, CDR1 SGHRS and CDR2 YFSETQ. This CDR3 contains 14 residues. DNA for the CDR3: TGCGCCAGCAGCCTTATTACAGGGACGGATACGCAGTATTTT. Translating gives CASSLITGTDTQYF.

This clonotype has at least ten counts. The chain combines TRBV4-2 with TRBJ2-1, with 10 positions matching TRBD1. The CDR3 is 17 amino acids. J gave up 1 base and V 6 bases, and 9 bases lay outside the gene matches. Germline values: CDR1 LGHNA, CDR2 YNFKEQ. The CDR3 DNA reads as TGTGCCAGCAGACCTCACGGGACAGGGGAATCCTACAATGAGCAGTTCTTC. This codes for CASRPHGTGESYNEQFF.